The clone carrying this T cell receptor beta chain was counted ten times or more. This specimen belongs to a study of regulatory T cells in long-lasting Graves disease. From germline, CDR1 is SNHLY and CDR2 FYNNEI. The V end lost 3 bases, the J end lost 2 bases, and 17 bases lay between the germline ends. The CDR3 contains 17 residues. Building of the TCR beta libraries involved iRepertoire HTBI primers and Arm-PCR of CDR3 regions. Study processing details: Overall, samples carried approximately 56 TRBV and around 13 TRBJ segments. TCRdb reanalysed the multiplex PCR reads using MiXCR and keeps one entry per CDR3 protein. The V and J calls shown here were made by TCRdb, not taken from the authors' results. The table lists about 420,000 distinct CDR3 sequences, about 17% of them singletons. Stated time point: newly diagnosed GD, antithyroid drugs for less than 3 months. From RNA extracted from PBMCs, the TCR library was made.

These records were also assigned to another study, of T cells in Graves' hyperthyroidism and ophthalmopathy. That work contributes: The TCR CDR3 first-round RT-PCR relied on the HTBI primer set.

This chain uses TRBV2 with TRBJ2-1, with D possibly TRBD2 on 6 matching bases. This TCR came from a young woman with Graves disease. Sequencing was performed on peripheral blood mononuclear cells (PBMCs), taken at new diagnosis, from a patient treated with antithyroid drugs. CDR3 amino acids: CASSDGFSGRTYNEQFF. CDR3 nucleotides: TGTGCCAGCAGTGACGGTTTTAGCGGACGAACCTACAATGAGCAGTTCTTC.